This is a list of T cell receptor beta chains from one sample in a study of CD8 T cells in Susac syndrome. TCRdb re-called the immunoSEQ multiplex PCR reads through MiXCR, storing one row per CDR3 protein. This table has about 250,000 distinct CDR3 sequences, roughly 93% appearing once. The sequenced sample was CD4+ T cells from PBMCs. These receptors originate from a human donor with multiple sclerosis. CDR3s include the opening cysteine and the closing phenylalanine or tryptophan.

V gene | CDR3 protein
TRBV5-6 | CASSLAGTGAGANVLTF
TRBV30 | CAWSGYRDGELFF
TRBV3-1 | CASSLQGVRAEAFF
TRBV24-1 | CATSDYRGAPPTQYF
TRBV12-3/TRBV12-4 | CASSLGTGHETQYF
TRBV11-3 | CASKGGPAKNIQYF
TRBV3-1 | CASSQVAGGRDEQFF
TRBV7-7 | CASSLIGQGTDTQYF
TRBV9 | CASSVAAVMDTEAFF
TRBV4-1 | CASSHNRGQVTEAFF
TRBV2 | CASSETTGGDNSPLHF
TRBV5-4 | CASSLRGGRYTDTQYF
TRBV28 | CASSAPQETQYF
TRBV6-5 | CASSGGRLEAFF
TRBV9 | CASSSWGNTEAFF
TRBV20-1 | CSARGGGMSYNEQFF
TRBV24-1 | CATSDQGNPGETQYF
TRBV6-6 | CASSYSEAANEQFF
TRBV6-1 | CASSALEETQYF
TRBV7-6 | CASSRTSGMDGELFF
TRBV20-1 | CSASGRAYNEQFF
TRBV5-1 | CASSLMDSNTEAFF
TRBV10-3 | CAISVEGDGYTF
TRBV7-9 | CASSLVGGGNGYTF
TRBV7-2 | CASSLGSRVTEKLFF
TRBV18 | CASSPQGHYEQYF
TRBV7-2 | CASSLDPGGYGYTF
TRBV5-6 | CASSLGDRGRYEQYF
TRBV29-1 | CSVEAPGGETQYF
TRBV30 | CAWSRDRGIDEQFF
TRBV5-1 | CASSSAGTAHYEQYF
TRBV5-1 | CASSPSDRLGGYTF
TRBV7-2 | CASTQGGQGTEAFF
TRBV5-1 | CASSFFRGNTEAFF
TRBV19 | CASSIDRGNQPQHF
TRBV5-1 | CASSSGDISYEQYF
TRBV29-1 | CSVETGAGTGELFF
TRBV27 | CARVTDRVSTGELFF
TRBV24-1 | CATAAGSLKNTEAFF
TRBV5-4 | CASSLDGPSYNEQFF
TRBV24-1 | CATSQGVMETQYF
TRBV20-1 | CSARVGTSGNTIYF
TRBV12-3/TRBV12-4 | CASSLRSFNTEAFF
TRBV29-1 | CSVDRGRETQYF
TRBV20-1 | CSATNRDRGPYSNQPQHF